This entry is about one T cell receptor (beta chain). Antigen unknown. This sample was included in a study of T cells in Graves' hyperthyroidism and ophthalmopathy. Study-wide findings and caveats: Also found in blood were most expanded thyroid clonotypes above 0.001.

The CDR3 regions of TCR beta were amplified from RNA transcripts. With the HTBI primer set, the TCR CDR3 went through a first round of RT-PCR. TCRdb re-analysed the multiplex PCR reads in MiXCR, keeping a single row per CDR3 protein. This repertoire shows a few hundred thousand distinct CDR3 sequences, 35% to 55% found once; its top ten account for around 7.7%. The CDR3 consists of 15 residues. CDR1 is MNHEY, CDR2 SVGAGI, per germline. V gene TRBV6-5 combines with J gene TRBJ2-1; 11 bases are shared with TRBD2. Gene TRBJ2-7 matches the end of the DNA better, so the J call may be wrong. The receptor's source is a woman younger than 35 with Graves' hyperthyroidism. Sequencing input: peripheral blood or thyroid tissue (not recorded which). The CDR3 region is CASSYELAGANEQYF. The CDR3 DNA is TGTGCCAGCAGTTACGAACTAGCGGGAGCCAATGAGCAGTACTTC.